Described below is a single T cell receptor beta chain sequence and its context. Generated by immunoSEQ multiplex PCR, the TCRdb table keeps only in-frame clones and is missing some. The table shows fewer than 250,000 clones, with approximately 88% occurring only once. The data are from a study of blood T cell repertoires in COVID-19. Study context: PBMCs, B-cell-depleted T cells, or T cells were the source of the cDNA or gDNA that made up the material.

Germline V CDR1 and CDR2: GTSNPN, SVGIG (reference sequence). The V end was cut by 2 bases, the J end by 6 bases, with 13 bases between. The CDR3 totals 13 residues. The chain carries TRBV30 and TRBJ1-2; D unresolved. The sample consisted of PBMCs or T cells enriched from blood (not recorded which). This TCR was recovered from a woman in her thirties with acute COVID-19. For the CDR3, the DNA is TGTGCCTGGAGTTGGGTCGCACAGAATGGCTACACCTTC. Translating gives CAWSWVAQNGYTF.